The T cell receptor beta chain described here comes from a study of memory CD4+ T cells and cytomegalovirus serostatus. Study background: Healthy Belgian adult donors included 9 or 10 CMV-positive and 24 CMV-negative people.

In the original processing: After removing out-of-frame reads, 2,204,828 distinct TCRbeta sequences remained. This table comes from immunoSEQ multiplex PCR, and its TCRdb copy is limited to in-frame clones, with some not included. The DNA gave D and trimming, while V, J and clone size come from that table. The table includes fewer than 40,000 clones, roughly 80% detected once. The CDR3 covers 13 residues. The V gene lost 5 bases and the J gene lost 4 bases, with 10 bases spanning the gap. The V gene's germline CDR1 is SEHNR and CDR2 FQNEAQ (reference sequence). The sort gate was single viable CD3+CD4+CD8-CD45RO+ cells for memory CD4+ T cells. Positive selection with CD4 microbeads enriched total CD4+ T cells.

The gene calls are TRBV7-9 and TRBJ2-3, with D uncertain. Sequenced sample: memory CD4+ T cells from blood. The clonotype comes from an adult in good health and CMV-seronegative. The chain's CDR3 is CASSPRVADTQYF. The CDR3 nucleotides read TGTGCCAGCAGCCCCCGGGTCGCAGATACGCAGTATTTT.